This T cell receptor (beta chain) appears in the sequencing data of a study of shared clonotypes between healthy human individuals. The length of the CDR3 is 15 residues. V lost 2 bases and J lost 5; bases outside the gene matches: 5. Germline V gene lookup returns CDR1 SGHTA and CDR2 FQGNSA. The assay was immunoSEQ multiplex PCR, and TCRdb's table has in-frame clones only and misses some. Among some 2,500,000 clones listed, roughly 93% were seen once. Sequencing was performed on naive CD4+ T cells from PBMCs. Subset specified: CD45RA+ positively selected. This chain uses TRBV7-2 with TRBJ2-7; 11 bases agree with TRBD2. The TCR was taken from a man younger than 30 in good health. Some clones in this sample may be carry-over from other donors' samples. The CDR3 nucleotides are TGTGCCAGCAGCTTACCACTAGCGGGAGCCCACGAGCAGTACTTC. It codes for CASSLPLAGAHEQYF.